Listed here is a single T cell receptor beta chain. The J segment lost 5 bases and the V segment lost 5 bases, leaving 7 bases of the junction unmatched. This CDR3 has 16 amino acids. Per the germline V gene, CDR1 is SGHTA and CDR2 is FQGNSA. This sample was taken from a study of blood T cell repertoires in COVID-19. Study-wide background: T cells, B-cell-depleted T cells, or PBMCs supplied cDNA or gDNA.

Profiled with immunoSEQ multiplex PCR; TCRdb holds only in-frame clones, not every one. This table has approximately 80,000 clones, around 89% appearing once. Input material: peripheral blood. This rearrangement joins TRBV7-2 to TRBJ2-3; TRBD2 matches 13 bases. This receptor was identified in a human donor in a cohort sampled during active COVID-19. The CDR3 is CASSPRLAGGQDTQYF. Written as DNA, the CDR3 is TGTGCCAGCAGCCCGAGACTAGCGGGGGGACAAGATACGCAGTATTTT.